The source of this T cell receptor (beta chain) is a study of CD8+CD57+ T cells in acquired aplastic anemia (dated by TCRdb to 2016 to 2019). Broadly, across the study: A mean of around 3.2 ug of DNA, ranging from roughly 0.2 to 30 ug, was extracted from sorted CD4+ and CD8+ cells. Results the study describes overall, beyond this receptor: About 30 CD8+ CDR3 sequences were found in both patients and controls but appeared to be highly expressed in patients and within the immunodominant clones of the patients. CD8+ Simpson's diversity did not differ significantly between patients and healthy controls (P=0.060).

To note about this clonotype: This clone's antigen is unknown. Within one base of it there is no much larger clone, and no base qualities were kept.

Including the terminal cysteine and phenylalanine, the CDR3 comprises 13 residues. Only the CDR3 portion is preserved as DNA: 39 bases, with reading frame beginning at the first base. The germline V gene specifies SGHVS as CDR1 and FQNEAQ as CDR2. V lost 1 base and J lost 4 bases; the stretch between them is 5 bases long. TCR repertoires of sorted CD4+ and CD8+ blood T cells from severe aplastic anemia patients and healthy subjects were deep-sequenced in the study. Ficoll-Paque density gradient centrifugation was used to isolate peripheral blood mononuclear cells. Before DNA extraction, CD4+ and CD8+ T cells were sorted by FACS or by magnetic beads. Profiling of TCR beta VDJ combinations and CDR3 sequences used genomic DNA as the template. An Illumina HiSeq 2000 was the platform used for TCR repertoire sequencing. In the original analysis: TRBV/TRBJ rearrangement plots, CDR3 size and DJ length profiles, and Simpson's diversity index were used to assess repertoires. The most abundant DNA sequence in the deep sequencing data was defined as the immunodominant clone. CDR3 amino acid sequences were screened for sharing across subjects and were compared with published repertoires and the VDJdb database. TCRdb passed the public sequencing reads through fastp at Q25 and MiXCR, retaining productive beta sequences. When rows share a CDR3 protein, they turn into one entry using the most common DNA and genes. TCRdb assigned the V and J calls; the authors' analysis was not used. This sample has roughly 180,000 distinct CDR3 sequences in its table, and around three fifths of those were observed once. 46% of the sample belongs to the ten largest clones.

The clonotype was recovered from a human donor with severe aplastic anemia or a healthy control (not recorded which). The chain was built from TRBV7-8 and TRBJ1-5, with an unclear D gene assignment. The sequenced material came from sorted CD4+, CD8+, or CD8+CD57+ T cells (not recorded which) from PBMCs. For the CDR3, the sequence is CASSLDENQPQHF. Here is the DNA: TGTGCCAGCAGCTTAGACGAGAATCAGCCCCAGCATTTT.